One sample yielded the 8 T cell receptor beta chains listed below, sequenced in a study of T cells after yellow fever vaccination. A single record per CDR3 protein comes from TCRdb applying MiXCR to the 5' RACE reads. Among 400,000 or so distinct CDR3 sequences listed, roughly 20% were seen once. This material consisted of PBMCs, taken before the yellow fever booster vaccination. The receptors come from a man aged 18 to 29 who received the YFV17D yellow fever vaccine.

V usage is TRBV7-8 and J usage is TRBJ1-5, with D unclear. V was pared by 3 bases and J by 6 bases, with 9 bases between. This CDR3 contains 13 residues. Germline V lookup: CDR1 SGHVS, CDR2 FQNEAQ. The DNA of the CDR3 is TGTGCCAGCAGCTTTGGAGGGTTTCAGCCCCAGCATTTT. Translation gives CASSFGGFQPQHF.

This chain links TRBV18 with TRBJ1-1; no definite D call. This CDR3 is 13 amino acids long. The germline V gene encodes CDR1 KGHSH and CDR2 LQKENI. Deletions cut 9 bases from V and 1 base from J, with 12 bases between. The CDR3, as DNA: TGTGCCAGTCGCCCGGGCCAGAACACTGAAGCTTTCTTT. Encoded protein: CASRPGQNTEAFF.

In its sample, this clonotype was seen many times. The chain is built from TRBV20-1 and TRBJ1-4, with D unresolved. V was trimmed by 5 bases and J by 3 bases, leaving 10 bases between them. This CDR3 has 13 amino acids. Germline loops: CDR1 DFQATT, CDR2 SNEGSKA (reference sequence). In DNA form, the CDR3 reads TGCAGTGCTGCGGTCTCGGCTAATGAAAAACTGTTTTTT. Its protein product is CSAAVSANEKLFF.

The sample holds a few counts of this clonotype. The chain combines TRBV12-3 or TRBV12-4 with TRBJ1-4; D unclear. Deletions cut 6 bases from V and 1 base from J, with 9 bases between. The CDR3 spans 14 residues. The CDR3 nucleotides are TGTGCCAGCAGCCGACTTGGAACTAATGAAAAACTGTTTTTT. Translating gives CASSRLGTNEKLFF.

The chain links TRBV5-1 to TRBJ2-7; TRBD1 agrees at 9 bases. CDR1 and CDR2 from the germline V gene are SGHRS and YFSETQ. This CDR3 contains 14 residues. V lost 5 bases and J lost 6; bases outside the gene matches: 9. CDR3 loop: CASSRDRVSGEQYF. CDR3 bases: TGCGCCAGCAGTCGGGACAGGGTCTCAGGCGAGCAGTACTTC.

The rearrangement links TRBV29-1 to TRBJ2-1; 7 nucleotides line up with TRBD1. V shed 4 bases and J 7 bases; nucleotides not matched to a gene: 7. Germline V gene data show CDR1 as SQVTM and CDR2 as ANQGSEA. CDR3 length: 13 residues. CDR3 region: CSVVEQGRNEQFF. Here the CDR3 DNA reads TGCAGCGTTGTAGAACAGGGGCGTAATGAGCAGTTCTTC.

The chain has TRBV7-2 and TRBJ1-2, with 7 bases identical to TRBD1. With 4 bases clipped from V and 7 bases from J, the junction kept 6 bases outside the gene matches. The CDR3 length is 13 residues. Per germline, CDR1 SGHTA and CDR2 FQGNSA. The CDR3 region is CASSSDREGGYTF. CDR3 in DNA: TGTGCCAGCAGCTCCGACAGGGAGGGTGGCTACACCTTC.

This rearrangement joins TRBV11-2 to TRBJ2-3, with TRBD2 matching over 13 bases. After removal of 5 bases from V and 6 bases from J, the junction contained 11 bases not matched to a gene. Germline CDR1 and CDR2: SGHAT and FQNNGV. This CDR3 is 17 amino acids long. The CDR3, as DNA: TGTGCCAGCAGCCTGATCGGACTAGCGGGGGTCCTGGATACGCAGTATTTT. Its translation: CASSLIGLAGVLDTQYF.